The 32 T cell receptor beta chains below were found in one sample sequenced in a study of human T cells and chemical hapten exposure. The sample's time point: pre-sensitization, week 0. This sample's treatment: therapeutic diphenylcyclopropenone sensitization with weekly scalp DPC. TCRdb recomputed calls from the RACE reads with MiXCR, one row per CDR3 protein. The data show more than 75,000 distinct CDR3 sequences, 9.6% seen once. Sequenced here: whole blood, sampled in connection with sensitization to the hapten diphenylcyclopropenone (DPC). These receptor sequences come from a woman between 35 and 50 years old with alopecia areata. Some clones in this sample may be carry-over from other donors' samples.

This clonotype was observed many times. The CDR3 nucleotides are TGTGCCAGCAGTGGTGTAGATTTACGGAGGGTCTGGTCCATACCGCCTAATGAGCAGTTCTTC. Translating gives CASSGVDLRRVWSIPPNEQFF. The chain is built from TRBV2 and TRBJ2-1, with D perhaps matching TRBD2 (6 bases). CDR3 size: 21 residues. Trimming took off 4 bases at V and 7 bases at J, with 35 bases between the two ends. Germline-derived CDR1 and CDR2 are SNHLY and FYNNEI.

This clonotype was counted only a few times. The CDR3 loop reads CASRPEGGAGTQYF. DNA for the CDR3: TGTGCCAGCAGACCTGAAGGGGGGGCCGGGACCCAGTACTTC. The gene calls are TRBV12-3 or TRBV12-4 and TRBJ2-5; possibly TRBD2 for D (7 bases). The CDR3 loop spans 14 amino acids. Trimming removed 6 bases at V and 7 bases at J, with 18 bases between.

This clonotype was observed at least ten times. The chain combines TRBV25-1 with TRBJ1-2, with a tentative D call TRBD1 (5 bases). CDR3 size: 15 residues. Germline V CDR1 and CDR2: MGHDK, SYGVNS. The V end lost 3 bases, the J end lost 7 bases, and 18 bases lay between the germline ends. CDR3 sequence: CASSDGFMGDSGYTF. For the CDR3, the DNA is TGTGCCAGCAGTGACGGGTTTATGGGGGACTCTGGCTACACCTTC.

This clonotype was observed a handful of times. The CDR3 nucleotides read TGTGCCAGCTCGGAGGGGGTGAACACTGAAGCTTTCTTT. It yields the protein CASSEGVNTEAFF. The rearrangement joins TRBV18 to TRBJ1-1, with a tentative D call TRBD1 (6 bases). The V and J ends lost 6 bases and 0 bases respectively, with 8 bases between them. The CDR3 spans 13 residues. CDR1 is KGHSH, CDR2 LQKENI, per germline. Using reference TRBV18 and TRBJ1-1 for the parts outside the CDR3, the full variable domain is NAGVMQNPRHLVRRRGQEARLRCSPMKGHSHVYWYRQLPEEGLKFMVYLQKENIIDESGMPKERFSAEFPKEGPSILRIQQVVRGDSAAYFCASSEGVNTEAFFGQGTRLTVV.

The chain uses TRBV30 and TRBJ2-3; 7 nucleotides match TRBD2. V lost 4 bases and J lost 11; bases outside the gene matches: 6. The CDR3 extends over 11 amino acids. CDR1 and CDR2 (germline): GTSNPN, SVGIG (reference sequence). Here the CDR3 reads CAWKGLRQQYF. In DNA form, the CDR3 reads TGTGCCTGGAAGGGACTAAGGCAGCAGTATTTT.

The chain has TRBV20-1 and TRBJ1-1; D remains ambiguous. The CDR3 covers 11 residues. Deletions cut 6 bases from V and 10 bases from J, with 15 bases between. Germline V gene sequence: CDR1 DFQATT, CDR2 SNEGSKA (reference sequence). Here the CDR3 DNA reads TGCAGTGCCTTAAGCCCCGTTGGAGCTTTCTTT. Translating it yields CSALSPVGAFF.

This clonotype has only a few counts. The rearrangement links TRBV6-5 to TRBJ2-7, with 13 positions matching TRBD2. CDR3 length equals 18 residues. Germline V CDR1 and CDR2: MNHEY, SVGAGI. J gave up 2 bases and V 2 bases, and 9 bases lay outside the gene matches. This chain's CDR3 is CASSYALAGGPGTYEQYF. The CDR3 nucleotides are TGTGCCAGCAGTTACGCACTAGCGGGGGGGCCGGGCACCTACGAGCAGTACTTC.

There are many counts of this clonotype. The chain joins TRBV20-1 to TRBJ2-1, with unresolved D. CDR1 is DFQATT, CDR2 SNEGSKA, per germline (reference sequence). This CDR3 has 11 amino acids. The ends were cut back, 7 bases at V and 8 bases at J, with 12 bases in the middle. CDR3 residues: CSELEVDEQFF. The DNA for the CDR3 is TGCAGTGAACTGGAAGTCGATGAGCAGTTCTTC.

This clonotype was picked up many times. The chain joins TRBV6-2 or TRBV6-3 to TRBJ2-1; D gene unclear. Trimming pared 6 bases from V and 6 bases from J, leaving 12 bases between. The CDR3 contains 13 residues. Germline V lookup: CDR1 MNHEY, CDR2 SVGEGT. The CDR3 loop reads CASRSQFANEQFF. For the CDR3, the DNA is TGTGCCAGCAGATCCCAGTTCGCCAATGAGCAGTTCTTC.

This clonotype was seen at least ten times. V and J are TRBV4-2 and TRBJ2-7; 13 bases fit TRBD2. CDR1 LGHNA and CDR2 YNFKEQ come from the germline V gene. V lost 1 base and J lost 0; bases outside the gene matches: 6. The CDR3 length is 18 residues. Here the CDR3 DNA reads TGTGCCAGCAGCCAAGGACTAGCGGGGGGAGCGAGCTCCTACGAGCAGTACTTC. Its protein is CASSQGLAGGASSYEQYF.

This clonotype has only a few counts. CDR3 DNA: TGTGCCAGCAGTTTCGGCGGGGGGGCAGGGAATACGCAGTATTTT. Translation gives CASSFGGGAGNTQYF. The V gene is TRBV12-3 or TRBV12-4, the J gene TRBJ2-3; 9 positions match TRBD2. The CDR3 is 15 residues long. V lost 3 bases to trimming and J lost 7 bases; unmatched junction nucleotides: 8.

This clonotype came up many times. The chain combines TRBV12-3 or TRBV12-4 with TRBJ1-2, with D perhaps matching TRBD1 (6 bases). The CDR3 totals 13 residues. Deletions cut 2 bases from V and 8 bases from J, with 12 bases between. This chain's CDR3 is CASSLNPGVGYTF. The CDR3 DNA reads as TGTGCCAGCAGTTTAAACCCAGGGGTAGGCTACACCTTC.

The chain links TRBV6-1 to TRBJ2-7, with TRBD1 identical over 8 bases. Germline V gene sequence: CDR1 MNHNS, CDR2 SASEGT. V was clipped by 5 bases and J by 1 base; unmatched bases: 7. This CDR3 is 15 amino acids long. CDR3 bases: TGTGCCAGCAGTACGACCGGGACAGGTTCCTACGAGCAGTACTTC. Its protein is CASSTTGTGSYEQYF.

V gene TRBV11-2 combines with J gene TRBJ2-5; D gene uncertain. The CDR3 length is 14 residues. The germline CDR1 and CDR2 sequences are SGHAT and FQNNGV. V dropped 5 bases and J dropped 1 base, with 11 bases sitting between them. DNA of the CDR3: TGTGCCAGCAGCCTCGAGATCAGCCAAGAGACCCAGTACTTC. Its protein is CASSLEISQETQYF.

The J gene is TRBJ2-6, the V gene TRBV28; D is perhaps TRBD1 or TRBD2 (6 bases each). The ends were cut back, 5 bases at V and 4 bases at J, with 12 bases in the middle. Per germline, CDR1 MDHEN and CDR2 SYDVKM. The CDR3 is made up of 15 amino acids. CDR3: CASSVGGPGANVLTF. The CDR3 DNA reads as TGTGCCAGCAGTGTAGGGGGGCCCGGGGCCAACGTCCTGACTTTC.

In its sample, this clonotype was seen once. The genes are TRBV29-1 and TRBJ1-2; D is ambiguous. Trimming left V 5 bases short and J 8 bases short, with 12 bases between. Germline values: CDR1 SQVTM, CDR2 ANQGSEA. The CDR3 extends over 11 amino acids. CDR3 residues: CSVKALWGYTF. The CDR3 nucleotides read TGCAGCGTTAAAGCTCTCTGGGGCTACACCTTC.

This clonotype was seen at least ten times. The chain links TRBV14 to TRBJ1-2, with 10 bases lining up with TRBD1. This CDR3 is built from 17 residues. Germline V gene sequence: CDR1 SGHDN, CDR2 FVKESK. V lost 0 bases to trimming and J lost 8 bases; unmatched junction nucleotides: 12. The CDR3 spells CASSQEFRDRGAGGYTF. The DNA of the CDR3 is TGTGCCAGCAGCCAAGAATTCCGGGACAGGGGCGCGGGCGGCTACACCTTC.

The chain recombines TRBV5-1 with TRBJ2-5, with a tentative D call TRBD2 (6 bases). Germline V CDR1 and CDR2: SGHRS, YFSETQ. Trimming pared 0 bases from V and 4 bases from J, leaving 10 bases between. The CDR3 loop spans 14 amino acids. This chain's CDR3 is CASSLELGGETQYF. In DNA, the CDR3 is TGCGCCAGCAGCTTGGAGCTGGGGGGAGAGACCCAGTACTTC.

The CDR3 nucleotides read TGTGCCAGCAGCTTTATGGTACCGGTACTAGCCAAAAACATTCAGTACTTC. Its protein is CASSFMVPVLAKNIQYF. J is TRBJ2-4 and V is TRBV5-6, with D hard to call. Trimming pared 2 bases from V and 0 bases from J, leaving 15 bases between. The CDR3 is 17 amino acids. Germline lookup yields CDR1 SGHDT and CDR2 YYEEEE. The variable domain in full, with the rest retrieved from reference TRBV5-6 and TRBJ2-4, is DAGVTQSPTHLIKTRGQQVTLRCSPKSGHDTVSWYQQALGQGPQFIFQYYEEEERQRGNFPDRFSGHQFPNYSSELNVNALLLGDSALYLCASSFMVPVLAKNIQYFGAGTRLSVL.

This clonotype came up a few times. The J gene is TRBJ1-1, the V gene TRBV7-2; TRBD1 might be the D (6 bases). V lost 3 bases to trimming and J lost 5 bases, with 19 bases between them. Germline V gives CDR1 SGHTA, CDR2 FQGNSA. The CDR3 spans 16 residues. The DNA for the CDR3 is TGTGCCAGCAGCTTTATGCTGGACAGTTCATTTACTGAAGCTTTCTTT. Residues: CASSFMLDSSFTEAFF.

This clonotype was seen a handful of times. The V call is TRBV7-9, the J call TRBJ1-2, with D unresolved. Germline V gene lookup returns CDR1 SEHNR and CDR2 FQNEAQ (reference sequence). Trimming removed 1 base at V and 8 bases at J, with 17 bases between. The CDR3 length is 15 residues. CDR3 amino acids: CASSLVGRSVQGYTF. The CDR3 bases are TGTGCCAGCAGCTTAGTCGGCAGGTCGGTTCAGGGCTACACCTTC.

The chain carries TRBV28 and TRBJ2-1; a possible D gene is TRBD2 (6 bases). Per germline, CDR1 MDHEN and CDR2 SYDVKM. V was pared by 5 bases and J by 9 bases, with 23 bases between. The CDR3 runs to 16 residues. The CDR3, as DNA: TGTGCCAGCAGTCCGCGGGGTAGACGGGGATGGAGTGAGCAGTTCTTC. Amino acid sequence: CASSPRGRRGWSEQFF.

In its sample, this clonotype was seen many times. The rearrangement uses TRBV7-9 and TRBJ2-5; TRBD2 matches at 7 bases. CDR3 size: 18 residues. Per the germline V gene, CDR1 is SEHNR and CDR2 is FQNEAQ (reference sequence). Trimming cost V 4 bases and J 1 base; bases outside gene matches: 15. This chain's CDR3 is CASSSKPGLRTRQETQYF. The CDR3, as DNA: TGTGCCAGCAGCTCAAAACCGGGACTACGAACCCGCCAAGAGACCCAGTACTTC. The full variable domain, with the rest looked up from reference TRBV7-9 and TRBJ2-5, is DTGVSQNPRHKITKRGQNVTFRCDPISEHNRLYWYRQTLGQGPEFLTYFQNEAQLEKSRLLSDRFSAERPKGSFSTLEIQRTEQGDSAMYLCASSSKPGLRTRQETQYFGPGTRLLVL.

V gene TRBV12-3 or TRBV12-4 combines with J gene TRBJ2-5, with TRBD1 identical over 7 bases. Trimming cost V 6 bases and J 2 bases; bases outside gene matches: 3. This CDR3 has 13 amino acids. The CDR3 DNA sequence: TGTGCCAGCAGCGGACAGGCTCAAGAGACCCAGTACTTC. Translated, it gives CASSGQAQETQYF.

This clonotype appeared many times. This chain uses TRBV5-4 with TRBJ1-1; a weak D match, TRBD1 (6 bases). The CDR3 is made up of 16 amino acids. With 0 bases removed from V and 5 bases from J, the gap between germline ends came to 17 bases. In germline, CDR1 is SGHNT, CDR2 YYREEE (reference sequence). This CDR3 is CASSLAGGGAGTEAFF. The CDR3 region has the DNA TGTGCCAGCAGCTTGGCCGGGGGGGGCGCAGGTACTGAAGCTTTCTTT.

This clonotype was detected many times. The chain is built from TRBV7-6 and TRBJ1-4; D ambiguous. V was clipped by 7 bases and J by 0 bases, with 27 bases between them. There are 20 residues in the CDR3. Germline V CDR1 and CDR2: SGHVS, FNYEAQ. CDR3 protein: CASTALSPQEVEATNEKLFF. The CDR3 nucleotides read TGTGCCAGCACCGCCTTATCCCCCCAAGAGGTGGAGGCAACTAATGAAAAACTGTTTTTT.

This clonotype was observed a handful of times. V usage is TRBV28 and J usage is TRBJ1-2; D unresolved. This CDR3 has 13 amino acids. The germline V gene has CDR1 MDHEN and CDR2 SYDVKM. Trimming stripped 5 bases from V and 8 bases from J, with 15 bases between. As DNA, the CDR3 is TGTGCCAGCAGTGCGCCCCGAGAGGGAGGCTACACCTTC. Its translation is CASSAPREGGYTF.

This clonotype was seen a few times. This chain uses TRBV12-3 or TRBV12-4 with TRBJ1-1; D possibly corresponds to TRBD1 (5 bases). This CDR3 has 15 amino acids. Between the trimmed V and J ends, which lost 2 bases and 5 bases, there was a span of 15 bases. CDR3 nucleotide sequence: TGTGCCAGCAGTTTATCGGGGGGAAAGGGGACTGAAGCTTTCTTT. Its translation: CASSLSGGKGTEAFF.

There are many counts of this clonotype. The V gene is TRBV6-5, the J gene TRBJ2-7; 7 positions agree with TRBD1. CDR1 and CDR2 (germline): MNHEY, SVGAGI. The J segment lost 7 bases and the V segment lost 5 bases, leaving 8 bases of the junction unmatched. This CDR3 is built from 13 residues. The CDR3 DNA sequence: TGTGCCAGCAGTAGGGGGCCGGGGTCAGAGCAGTACTTC. Translating it yields CASSRGPGSEQYF.

This clonotype appeared many times. The V and J genes are TRBV15 and TRBJ1-6; no clear D. The V and J ends lost 2 bases and 15 bases respectively, with 14 bases between them. Germline V CDR1 and CDR2: LNHNV, YYDKDF (reference sequence). The CDR3 extends over 13 amino acids. The CDR3 region is CATSRTLRPGLHF. CDR3 bases: TGTGCCACCAGCAGAACCCTTCGACCTGGCCTCCACTTT.

This clonotype was detected only a few times. This chain links TRBV6-6 with TRBJ1-2; 12 nucleotides line up with TRBD1. The CDR3 contains 15 residues. Germline CDR1 is MNHNY and CDR2 is SVGAGI (reference sequence). J was trimmed by 7 bases and V by 8 bases; bases with no gene match: 11. The CDR3 DNA is TGTGCCAGCGCCGAGCCCGGGACAGGGGGCGGTGGCTACACCTTC. The encoded protein is CASAEPGTGGGGYTF.

This clonotype was detected ten times or more. This chain uses TRBV7-9 with TRBJ1-4; no reliable D call. The CDR3 has 15 residues. The germline V and J ends were trimmed by 5 bases and 8 bases, with 18 bases remaining between them. Germline V gene data show CDR1 as SEHNR and CDR2 as FQNEAQ (reference sequence). The chain's CDR3 is CASSLPKTAGEKLFF. CDR3 in DNA: TGTGCCAGCAGCCTGCCGAAGACCGCCGGGGAAAAACTGTTTTTT.